A selection of T cell receptor beta chains follows, all from one sample in a study of blood T cell repertoires in COVID-19. TCRdb's table, derived via immunoSEQ multiplex PCR, lists solely in-frame clones and lacks some. The sample shows under 150,000 clones, approximately 91% of them seen only once. Sequenced material: peripheral blood. These TCRs come from a woman between 70 and 85 years old who had recovered from COVID-19. Each CDR3 is given with its conserved first and last residue. A D gene is named only where the DNA matches it firmly. For some rows the clone size is stated as once, few or many, or as a class when expanded; others skip it.

.	TRBV6-5	TRBD2	TRBJ2-1	TGTGCCAGCGCGGGGGGATACAATGAGCAGTTCTTC	CASAGGYNEQFF
.	TRBV2	.	TRBJ2-2	TGTGCCGACCGGAGGGCAGGGGGCACCGGGGAGCTGTTTTTT	CADRRAGGTGELFF
.	TRBV18	TRBD1	TRBJ2-7	TGTGCCAGCTCACCCGGGACAGTCTACGAGCAGTACTTC	CASSPGTVYEQYF
few	TRBV9	TRBD1	TRBJ2-7	TGTGCCAGCAGCAAGGGGGCCGCCTACGAGCAGTACTTC	CASSKGAAYEQYF
.	TRBV15	TRBD2	TRBJ2-1	TGTGCCACCAGCAGAATTGGCGGGAGCGGGCTTGAGCAGTTCTTC	CATSRIGGSGLEQFF
once	TRBV24-1	.	TRBJ2-3	TGTGCCACCAGTGACCATTACAGGGATTCAACGCAGTATTTT	CATSDHYRDSTQYF
.	TRBV6-2/TRBV6-3	TRBD1	TRBJ1-5	TGTGCCAGCAGTTACTCGGAAAGGGGGCGGCAGCCCCAGCATTTT	CASSYSERGRQPQHF
.	TRBV2	.	TRBJ1-5	TGTGCCAGCAGTGAAGAGTGGCTTGGCAGGAGGAATCAGCCCCAGCATTTT	CASSEEWLGRRNQPQHF
.	TRBV5-1	.	TRBJ1-2	TGCGCCAGTTCTCAGGGGCCCCTGGGTGGCTACACCTTC	CASSQGPLGGYTF
.	TRBV5-5	TRBD2	TRBJ2-1	TGTGCCAGCAGCCCCGGGGTAGCGGGAGGAAAAAGGAATGAGCAGTTCTTC	CASSPGVAGGKRNEQFF
.	TRBV5-1	.	TRBJ2-3	TGCGCCAGCAGCCCCTGGGGCAGCACAGATACGCAGTATTTT	CASSPWGSTDTQYF
.	TRBV7-2	TRBD2	TRBJ2-3	TGTGCCAGCAGCTTGATCCCCAGGAGCGGGGGTCGCACAGATACGCAGTATTTT	CASSLIPRSGGRTDTQYF
few	TRBV4-1	TRBD1	TRBJ2-5	TGCGCCAGCAGCCAAGAGGAGACAGGGGCCTGGGAGACCCAGTACTTC	CASSQEETGAWETQYF
.	TRBV19	TRBD1	TRBJ1-5	TGTGCCAGTAGTACAGGGACAGGGGGGACCAATCAGCCCCAGCATTTT	CASSTGTGGTNQPQHF
.	TRBV9	.	TRBJ2-2	TGTGCCAGCAGCGTAGATCGTCTCGCCGGGGAGCTGTTTTTT	CASSVDRLAGELFF
.	TRBV18	.	TRBJ1-2	TGTGCCAGCTCACCATCCCCCCCAGGTCCTAACTATGGCTACACCTTC	CASSPSPPGPNYGYTF
.	TRBV7-2	TRBD1	TRBJ2-7	TGTGCCAGCAGCCCTGGACAGGGTTTGAGTGAGCAGTACTTC	CASSPGQGLSEQYF
.	TRBV27	.	TRBJ1-5	TGTGCCAGCAGTTCCCTCACCGGTCAGCCCCAGCATTTT	CASSSLTGQPQHF
.	TRBV9	TRBD2	TRBJ2-3	TGTGCCAGCAGCGTAGGGACGGGGGCTAGCGGGAATACCTATACGCAGTATTTT	CASSVGTGASGNTYTQYF
few	TRBV28	.	TRBJ2-7	TGTGCCAGCAGTATCTGGGGACATACCTACGAGCAGTACTTC	CASSIWGHTYEQYF
.	TRBV24-1	.	TRBJ1-5	TGTGCCACCAGTGATCCTAGGGGAGGTACCGGCAATCAGCCCCAGCATTTT	CATSDPRGGTGNQPQHF
.	TRBV4-3	.	TRBJ2-3	TGCGCCAGCAGCCTTACCGGCAGGGCAGGGGACACAGATACGCAGTATTTT	CASSLTGRAGDTDTQYF
.	TRBV30	.	TRBJ1-1	TGTGCCTGGGGCCGGGTCCGGGGCACTGAAGCTTTCTTT	CAWGRVRGTEAFF
.	TRBV27	TRBD2	TRBJ2-1	TGTGCCAGCAAACGGGAGGGCCCGGCGAATGAGCAGTTCTTC	CASKREGPANEQFF
.	TRBV10-3	TRBD1	TRBJ1-6	TGTGCCATCAGGGGACAGGGGGCCGTCAGTTCACCCCTCCACTTT	CAIRGQGAVSSPLHF
.	TRBV29-1	.	TRBJ2-3	TGCAGCGGGGGGGCGGGAGATACGCAGTATTTT	CSGGAGDTQYF
.	TRBV7-6	TRBD2	TRBJ2-5	TGTGCCAGCAGCTTAGCGCTCCTAGCGGGAGGCGGTCCGGGCGAGACCCAGTACTTC	CASSLALLAGGGPGETQYF
.	TRBV30	TRBD2	TRBJ2-1	TGTGCCTCAAGGGGTGTATTCAGGCGGGAGGGCCCTAACGAGCAGTTCTTC	CASRGVFRREGPNEQFF
.	TRBV7-9	.	TRBJ1-2	TGTGCCAGCAGCTCTCCCGACAGGTCCCATGGCTACACCTTC	CASSSPDRSHGYTF
.	TRBV7-2	TRBD2	TRBJ2-2	TGTGCCAGCAGCTTACGCGGGAGGGTCACCGGGGAGCTGTTTTTT	CASSLRGRVTGELFF
.	TRBV30	TRBD1	TRBJ1-5	TGTGCCTGGACCGGGACAGGGATTGGTCAGCCCCAGCATTTT	CAWTGTGIGQPQHF
.	TRBV7-2	.	TRBJ1-3	TGTGCCAGCAGCTTGGCAGGGTTCTCTGGAAACACCATATATTTT	CASSLAGFSGNTIYF
.	TRBV9	.	TRBJ2-5	TGTGCCAGCAGCCCGGCGGGATATACACGAGAGACCCAGTACTTC	CASSPAGYTRETQYF
once	TRBV9	.	TRBJ1-1	TGTGCCAGCAGCGTCACAACCAACACTGAAGCTTTCTTT	CASSVTTNTEAFF
.	TRBV3-1/TRBV3-2	TRBD2	TRBJ2-1	TGTGCCAGCAGTTCCCAATCGACTAGCGGGCCTAACAATGAGCAGTTCTTC	CASSSQSTSGPNNEQFF
.	TRBV15	TRBD2	TRBJ2-3	TGTGCCACCAGCCAACGGACTAGCGGGAGGGCCTTTACGCAGTATTTT	CATSQRTSGRAFTQYF
once	TRBV29-1	TRBD2	TRBJ2-5	TGCAGCGTGGGTAAAGGGACTAGCGGGAGCGGAGAGACCCAGTACTTC	CSVGKGTSGSGETQYF
.	TRBV25-1	TRBD1	TRBJ1-2	TGTGCCAGCACCAACTCTGGGAGACAGGGCGGCTACACCTTC	CASTNSGRQGGYTF
.	TRBV19	TRBD1	TRBJ1-1	TGTGCCAGTAGTATTCGGACAGGGGAAGCTTTCTTT	CASSIRTGEAFF
.	TRBV29-1	TRBD1	TRBJ1-2	TGCAGCGTCGCGGCCGGGACAGGCTATGGCTACACCTTC	CSVAAGTGYGYTF
.	TRBV4-3	TRBD2	TRBJ2-7	TGCGCCAGCAGCCACCATGGTACTAGCGGGAGAGGAGTAGTGCAGTACTTC	CASSHHGTSGRGVVQYF
.	TRBV4-1	TRBD2	TRBJ2-3	TGCGCCACCAGGGGACTAGCGGGGAATACGCAGTATTTT	CATRGLAGNTQYF
.	TRBV7-8	.	TRBJ2-5	TGTGCCAGCAAACTTACGATCGGGACTCCACAAGAGACCCAGTACTTC	CASKLTIGTPQETQYF
few	TRBV2	.	TRBJ2-3	TGTGCCAGCAGTCCCGACAGAATTGGTGGCACAGATACGCAGTATTTT	CASSPDRIGGTDTQYF
.	TRBV4-2	.	TRBJ1-2	TGTGCCAGCAGCCAAGATGGGCAAAGCTATGGCTACACCTTC	CASSQDGQSYGYTF
.	TRBV5-1	TRBD2	TRBJ2-7	TGCGCCAGCAGCGCGACTAGCGGGGAGTACGGGCAGTACTTC	CASSATSGEYGQYF
.	TRBV18	TRBD2	TRBJ2-1	TGTGCCAGCTCACCAAATTGGCTAGCGGGGAACAATGAGCAGTTCTTC	CASSPNWLAGNNEQFF
.	TRBV24-1	.	TRBJ2-2	TGTGCCACCAGAGAGACAGTAACCGGGGAGCTGTTTTTT	CATRETVTGELFF
.	TRBV4-3	TRBD2	TRBJ2-7	TGCGCCAGCAGCCGGGGACTAGCGGGAAACTACGAGCAGTACTTC	CASSRGLAGNYEQYF
few	TRBV11-2	.	TRBJ1-4	TGTGCCAGCAGTTCAACAGGGGAAAAACTGTTTTTT	CASSSTGEKLFF
.	TRBV9	TRBD1	TRBJ2-7	TGTGCCAGCAGCGCGGACCGGGGACAGGCCTACGAGCAGTACTTC	CASSADRGQAYEQYF
.	TRBV14	TRBD2	TRBJ2-7	TGTGCCAGCAGCCAGTTAGCGGGACCTCGCTACGAGCAGTACTTC	CASSQLAGPRYEQYF
.	TRBV25-1	.	TRBJ2-5	TGTGCCAGCAGTGAGGATCGCCAGGGTGGGGAGACCCAGTACTTC	CASSEDRQGGETQYF
.	TRBV10-3	TRBD1	TRBJ2-5	TGTGCCATCAGCCGACAGGGTGGAGAGACCCAGTACTTC	CAISRQGGETQYF
.	TRBV18	.	TRBJ2-5	TGTGCCAGCTCACCAGCGGGGGCGACCGTAGAGACCCAGTACTTC	CASSPAGATVETQYF